Below are 20 T cell receptor beta chains sequenced from a single sample in a study of long-term antiretroviral therapy in people with HIV. Sequencing used immunoSEQ v3.0 at survey level. The assay was immunoSEQ multiplex PCR, and TCRdb's table has in-frame clones only and misses some. Of 15,000 to 20,000 clones listed, approximately 90% are singletons. Sequenced material: unsorted PBMCs, taken 6.9 years after starting antiretroviral therapy. These receptor sequences come from a middle-aged man with HIV.

The chain uses TRBV7-3 and TRBJ2-3; the D gene could be TRBD1 or TRBD2 (5 bases each). Germline assignment: CDR1 SGHTA and CDR2 FQGTGA. The V end was cut by 4 bases, the J end by 1 base, with 18 bases between. The CDR3 runs to 17 residues. The CDR3 loop reads CASSSQGPTIGTDTQYF. CDR3 coding DNA: TGTGCCAGCAGCTCCCAGGGACCAACTATAGGCACAGATACGCAGTATTTT.

The chain joins TRBV7-3 to TRBJ2-7; D unclear. CDR1 is SGHTA, CDR2 FQGTGA, per germline. This CDR3 region has 13 residues. V lost 6 bases, J lost 2 bases, and 11 bases lay in between. CDR3 DNA sequence: TGTGCCAGCAGTCCCGACAATACCTACGAGCAGTACTTC. It translates to CASSPDNTYEQYF.

The rearrangement links TRBV29-1 to TRBJ1-1; no firm D call. Germline assignment: CDR1 SQVTM and CDR2 ANQGSEA. The CDR3 sequence is 13 residues long. The germline V and J ends were trimmed by 3 bases and 4 bases, with 12 bases remaining between them. The CDR3 loop reads CSVEIGRGTEAFF. The CDR3 nucleotides are TGCAGCGTTGAGATCGGCCGGGGCACTGAAGCTTTCTTT.

The V and J genes are TRBV28 and TRBJ2-1, with D possibly matching TRBD2 (5 bases). Trimming took off 7 bases at V and 5 bases at J, with 15 bases between the two ends. Germline V lookup: CDR1 MDHEN, CDR2 SYDVKM. This CDR3 has 14 residues. The DNA of the CDR3 is TGTGCCAGCACCCAGAGCGGATGGGACAATGAGCAGTTCTTC. This translates into CASTQSGWDNEQFF.

The chain uses TRBV7-3 and TRBJ2-2, with TRBD2 as a possible D gene (6 bases). V was shortened by 3 bases and J by 3 bases, with 11 bases between the two germline ends. Per germline, CDR1 SGHTA and CDR2 FQGTGA. The CDR3 extends over 15 amino acids. DNA for the CDR3: TGTGCCAGCAGCTTTAGCGGAGGGGACACCGGGGAGCTGTTTTTT. It translates to CASSFSGGDTGELFF. Complete variable domain (other parts from reference TRBV7-3 and TRBJ2-2): GAGVSQTPSNKVTEKGKYVELRCDPISGHTALYWYRQSLGQGPEFLIYFQGTGAADDSGLPNDRFFAVRPEGSVSTLKIQRTERGDSAVYLCASSFSGGDTGELFFGEGSRLTVL.

This clone was seen a single time. The CDR3 sequence is CASRRAGEKNIQYF. CDR3 bases: TGCGCCAGCCGCAGGGCAGGGGAAAAAAACATTCAGTACTTC. The chain recombines TRBV5-1 with TRBJ2-4; TRBD1 is a possible D gene (6 bases). The CDR3 totals 14 residues. The V end was cut by 7 bases, the J end by 4 bases, with 15 bases between. Germline CDR1 SGHRS, CDR2 YFSETQ.

CDR3 bases: TGTGCCAGCAGTGAAGGACTAGCGGGGAGAGGCGGGGAGCTGTTTTTT. Amino acids: CASSEGLAGRGGELFF. The V and J genes are TRBV25-1 and TRBJ2-2; TRBD2 aligns across 12 bases. Germline lookup yields CDR1 MGHDK and CDR2 SYGVNS. Trimming at V came to 2 bases and at J to 7 bases, leaving 5 bases not matched to a gene. There are 16 residues in the CDR3.

The count of this clone is one. This rearrangement joins TRBV29-1 to TRBJ2-1; TRBD2 agrees at 9 bases. CDR1 and CDR2 (germline): SQVTM, ANQGSEA. The CDR3 is 14 residues long. The V gene end was trimmed by 5 bases and the J gene end by 1 base; junction bases not matched to a gene: 3. CDR3 sequence reads: CSVHLAGSYNEQFF. CDR3 in DNA: TGCAGCGTTCATCTAGCGGGATCCTACAATGAGCAGTTCTTC.

The rearrangement links TRBV2 to TRBJ2-3; the D gene could be TRBD1 or TRBD2 (6 bases each). Between the trimmed V and J ends, which lost 3 bases and 2 bases, there was a span of 18 bases. This CDR3 has 17 residues. Germline CDR1 is SNHLY and CDR2 is FYNNEI. The CDR3 nucleotides are TGTGCCAGCAGTGAGGGTAAATCCGGGGGCGCCACAGATACGCAGTATTTT. Translated, it gives CASSEGKSGGATDTQYF.

The chain uses TRBV27 and TRBJ1-2; TRBD1 matches 7 bases. Germline V gives CDR1 MNHEY, CDR2 SMNVEV (reference sequence). V was clipped by 7 bases and J by 4 bases; unmatched bases: 18. This CDR3 has 17 residues. CDR3 DNA: TGTGCCAGCAACCGGGACAGTCCTAAGGGGCGTCTCTATGGCTACACCTTC. This sequence encodes CASNRDSPKGRLYGYTF.

The rearrangement joins TRBV7-2 to TRBJ1-2; 9 bases are a match to TRBD1. CDR3 length: 15 amino acids. Germline V gene data show CDR1 as SGHTA and CDR2 as FQGNSA. The V gene end was trimmed by 5 bases and the J gene end by 1 base; junction bases not matched to a gene: 5. CDR3 DNA sequence: TGTGCCAGCAGCCGGACAGGGGAGGGTAACTATGGCTACACCTTC. Amino acids: CASSRTGEGNYGYTF.

The chain combines TRBV7-9 with TRBJ1-5, with D possibly TRBD1 on 6 matching bases. Germline CDR1 reads SEHNR; CDR2 reads FQNEAQ (reference sequence). The V end was cut by 1 base, the J end by 0 bases, with 13 bases between. CDR3 length: 17 residues. The CDR3 nucleotides read TGTGCCAGCAGCTTAGAATTGGGGGACATTAGCAATCAGCCCCAGCATTTT. It translates to CASSLELGDISNQPQHF.

CDR3 sequence: CASSLNWNTEAFF. The CDR3 coding sequence is TGTGCCAGCAGCTTAAACTGGAACACTGAAGCTTTCTTT. The chain has TRBV7-3 and TRBJ1-1; D gene ambiguous. CDR3 length: 13 residues. Germline loops: CDR1 SGHTA, CDR2 FQGTGA. Trimming removed 1 base from V and 1 base from J, with 4 bases in between.

The rearrangement uses TRBV7-3 and TRBJ2-3; TRBD2 matches at 11 bases. V shed 3 bases and J 5 bases; nucleotides not matched to a gene: 1. This CDR3 comprises 14 residues. Germline V gene lookup returns CDR1 SGHTA and CDR2 FQGTGA. The CDR3 reads CASSFSGRGDTQYF. Written as DNA, the CDR3 is TGTGCCAGCAGCTTTAGCGGGAGGGGAGATACGCAGTATTTT.

DNA for the CDR3: TGTGCCAGCAATAAGCAGGCAGGGGGATTTAACGAGCAGTACTTC. Translating gives CASNKQAGGFNEQYF. The chain carries TRBV7-9 and TRBJ2-7; 7 bases match TRBD1. This CDR3 contains 15 residues. Germline-derived CDR1 and CDR2 are SEHNR and FQNEAQ (reference sequence). V dropped 7 bases and J dropped 5; count of bases not matched to a gene: 14.

The V gene is TRBV4-1, the J gene TRBJ2-3; 7 bases match TRBD2. The CDR3 spans 15 residues. Unmatched junction bases numbered 0, after V lost 0 bases and J lost 0 bases. Germline CDR1 MGHRA, CDR2 YSYEKL. CDR3 in amino acids: CASSQDSGSTDTQYF. The CDR3 coding sequence is TGCGCCAGCAGCCAAGATAGCGGGAGCACAGATACGCAGTATTTT.

This chain's CDR3 is CASSRGAEETQYF. The CDR3 DNA follows: TGTGCCAGCAGCCGCGGGGCAGAAGAGACCCAGTACTTC. The genes are TRBV7-9 and TRBJ2-5; D is possibly TRBD2 (6 bases). The V gene lost 5 bases and the J gene lost 3 bases, with 10 bases spanning the gap. This CDR3 contains 13 residues. Germline CDR1 reads SEHNR; CDR2 reads FQNEAQ (reference sequence).

V and J are TRBV5-4 and TRBJ1-2, with D unclear. CDR3 size: 16 residues. Trimming pared 4 bases from V and 0 bases from J, leaving 16 bases between. In germline, CDR1 is SGHNT, CDR2 YYREEE (reference sequence). As DNA, the CDR3 is TGTGCCAGCAGCCAAGATCAGAGGGAAACTAACTATGGCTACACCTTC. Translation: CASSQDQRETNYGYTF.

The chain couples TRBV10-3 to TRBJ1-2; D might be TRBD1 (5 bases). V was cut by 4 bases and J by 3 bases, with 9 bases left in between. Germline-derived CDR1 and CDR2 are ENHRY and SYGVKD. The CDR3 consists of 13 residues. CDR3 residues: CAISAMTDYGYTF. DNA for the CDR3: TGTGCCATCAGTGCGATGACAGACTATGGCTACACCTTC.

The chain uses TRBV28 and TRBJ2-2; 8 bases are a match to TRBD2. Germline V lookup: CDR1 MDHEN, CDR2 SYDVKM. V trimming: 7 bases; J trimming: 5 bases; junction bases outside the gene matches: 12. This CDR3 comprises 16 residues. CDR3 protein: CASTPGSGIRTGELFF. DNA of the CDR3: TGTGCCAGCACCCCGGGTAGCGGGATTCGGACCGGGGAGCTGTTTTTT.